The clone carrying this TCR beta chain was seen more than once but under ten times. Germline values: CDR1 SEHNR, CDR2 FQNEAQ (reference sequence). The V gene end was trimmed by 5 bases and the J gene end by 3 bases; junction bases not matched to a gene: 8. The CDR3 consists of 15 residues. TCR beta CDR3 region amplification was performed from RNA transcripts. TCR CDR3 underwent first-round RT-PCR with the HTBI primer set. TCRdb passed the multiplex PCR reads through MiXCR, listing each CDR3 protein once. The sample has about 380,000 distinct CDR3 sequences, about a fifth seen once; the top ten hold 35% to 45%. This entry comes from a study of T cells in Graves' hyperthyroidism and ophthalmopathy. Looking at the study overall: The blood sample was taken at first diagnosis, before treatment began.

The chain combines TRBV7-9 with TRBJ2-7; 9 bases line up with TRBD1. This receptor was obtained from a man younger than 35 with Graves' ophthalmopathy. The sequencing input was blood. In DNA form, the CDR3 reads TGTGCCAGCAGCCCATCGGGACAGGGTATCTACGAGCAGTACTTC. Translation gives CASSPSGQGIYEQYF. The entire variable domain, with the rest obtained from reference TRBV7-9 and TRBJ2-7, is as follows: DTGVSQNPRHKITKRGQNVTFRCDPISEHNRLYWYRQTLGQGPEFLTYFQNEAQLEKSRLLSDRFSAERPKGSFSTLEIQRTEQGDSAMYLCASSPSGQGIYEQYFGPGTRLTVT.